This T cell receptor (beta chain) was sequenced during a study of early T cells in non-severe SARS-CoV-2 infection. For the study at large: Unsorted whole blood bulk RNA was sequenced, with unpaired chains.

This clonotype was seen repeatedly, ten times or more. The antigen is unknown. Regarding the study as a whole: There was a bias toward anti-spike CD8 responses in VDJdb matching, which missed private and CD4 specificities.

Unique molecular identifiers tagged individual cDNA molecules. Each CDR3 protein is one row after TCRdb ran MiXCR on the 5' RACE reads. The table includes nearly 45,000 distinct CDR3 sequences, around a tenth detected once. This receptor was obtained from an adult who was a healthcare worker with PCR-confirmed SARS-CoV-2 infection or an uninfected control (not recorded which). Specimen: whole blood.

CDR3 protein: CSARAPGTSGTLAKNIQYF. CDR3 sequence (DNA): TGCAGTGCTAGAGCCCCCGGGACTAGCGGGACCCTAGCCAAAAACATTCAGTACTTC. The chain has TRBV20-1 and TRBJ2-4, with TRBD2 identical over 13 bases. Per the germline V gene, CDR1 is DFQATT and CDR2 is SNEGSKA (reference sequence). The trim removed 1 base at V and 0 bases at J, leaving 9 bases unmatched. The CDR3 length is 19 residues.